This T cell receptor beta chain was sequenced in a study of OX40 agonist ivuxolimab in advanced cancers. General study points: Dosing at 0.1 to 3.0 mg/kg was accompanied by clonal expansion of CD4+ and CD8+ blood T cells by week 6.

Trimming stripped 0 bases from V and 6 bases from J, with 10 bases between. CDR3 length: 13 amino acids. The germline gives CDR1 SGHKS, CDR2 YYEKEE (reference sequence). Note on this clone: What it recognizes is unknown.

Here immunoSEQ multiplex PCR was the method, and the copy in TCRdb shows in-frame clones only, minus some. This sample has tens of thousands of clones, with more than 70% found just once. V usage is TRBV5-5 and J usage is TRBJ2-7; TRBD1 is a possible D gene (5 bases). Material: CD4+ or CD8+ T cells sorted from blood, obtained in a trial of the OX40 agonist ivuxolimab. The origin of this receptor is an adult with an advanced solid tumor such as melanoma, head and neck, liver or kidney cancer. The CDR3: CASSLGRAGEQYF. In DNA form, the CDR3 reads TGTGCCAGCAGCTTGGGCAGGGCCGGCGAGCAGTACTTC.